This TCR beta chain comes out of a study of T cell responses to AZD1222 COVID-19 vaccine (dated by TCRdb to 2020 to 2022). With regard to the full study: Because spike-specific TCR depth and breadth did not differ between the two schedules, AZD1222 recipients who got a second dose at roughly 4 weeks were pooled with those who got a second dose at roughly 12 weeks. TCR sequencing was performed for roughly 250 trial participants, of whom 200 to 220 were given two doses of AZD1222 and around 26 were given two doses of MenACWY control vaccine. Enrollment into the trials was organized by age into subgroups of 18-55, 56-69 and 70-plus years, and those subgroups contained approximately 160, 26 and 62 TCR-sequenced participants, respectively. The investigation overall reported the following: Most participants were white British and females outnumbered males, and the authors suggested that clonal diversity may have been underestimated. The vaccine-associated CD4 TCRs covered the entire spike protein, and the dominant responses fell in regions 160-218 and 743-854. Epitopes outside the regions mutated in the B.1.351 and B.1.1.7 variants were reportedly recognized by nearly half of the unique spike-specific TCRs. Conclusions about previously exposed vaccinees are limited because only six or seven AZD1222 recipients were SARS-CoV-2 seropositive at baseline. The 56-69-year group was small, and its depth increase did not reach significance, likely because of low power. Because no samples from the day 14 peak response were available, repertoires could be characterized only after the peak T cell response. A significant rise in spike-specific TCR breadth and depth was observed after two AZD1222 doses relative to day 0 and relative to MenACWY recipients.

The CDR3 regions of human TCRbeta chains were analyzed by immunosequencing. As for the original processing: Repertoire TCRs were matched against a reference library of SARS-CoV-2-specific TCRs generated with the MIRA antigen-specificity platform. Breadth was defined as the fraction of unique TCRs that were SARS-CoV-2-associated, and depth was defined as the fraction of total T cells that were SARS-CoV-2-associated. Using the MIRA data, each spike-specific TCR was assigned both to the spike region to which the TCR was reactive and to a CD4 or CD8 class. Log10-transformed breadth and depth values were compared by one-way ANOVA with Sidak's multiple comparisons tests. TCRdb retrieved this table from immuneACCESS and kept in-frame rearrangements only. Not all clones are present; in checked studies, unresolved V genes account for under half, and no reason is known for the remainder. V, J and clone size derive from that table, while D and trimming were established from the DNA sequence. In all, the sample holds about 110,000 clones, and about 90% of those were seen once. Roughly 21% of the sample goes to the ten largest clones.

On this clone: No antigen is known for it. Base quality data are lacking; no much larger clone is found one base away.

The sample's time point label, decoded: baseline before first vaccination. The vaccinee samples were drawn from two UK trials, COV001 and COV002, one of which was a single-blind randomized controlled phase 2/3 trial testing AZD1222 (ChAdOx1 nCoV-19) in healthy adults. For TCRbeta chain sequencing, PBMC samples from trial participants were taken at day 0 and at day 28 after the second dose. The clonotype was recovered from an adult in good health. Sequencing used peripheral blood, obtained on day 0 of AZD1222 vaccination.

The CDR3 protein sequence reads: CASSQVIGNEQFF. The nucleotide sequence is TGTGCCAGCAGCCAAGTAATAGGCAATGAGCAGTTCTTC. The rearrangement combines TRBV14 with TRBJ2-1, with no reliable assignment of the D segment. CDR1 is given as SGHDN and CDR2 as FVKESK, both from the germline V gene. Deletion took 1 base off V and 6 bases off J, with a span of 7 bases between the germline ends. Reading from cysteine to phenylalanine, the CDR3 counts 13 amino acids. Here the CDR3 DNA is all that survives: 39 bases in frame from base 1.